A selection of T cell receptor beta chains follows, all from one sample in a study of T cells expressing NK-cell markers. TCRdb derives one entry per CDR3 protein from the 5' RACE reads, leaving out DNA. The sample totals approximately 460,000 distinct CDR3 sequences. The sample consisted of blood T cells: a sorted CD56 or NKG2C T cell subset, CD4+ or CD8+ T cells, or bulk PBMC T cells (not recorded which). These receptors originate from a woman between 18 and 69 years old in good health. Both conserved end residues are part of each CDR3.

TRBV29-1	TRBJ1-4	CSVDGGTNEKLFF
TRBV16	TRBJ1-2	CASSQGTGREGYTF
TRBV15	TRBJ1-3	CATSRDLGRDSGNTIYF
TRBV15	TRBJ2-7	CATSRDGVYEQYF
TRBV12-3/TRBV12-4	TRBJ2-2	CASSPRGGNTGELFF
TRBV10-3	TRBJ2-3	CATRATGGADTQYF
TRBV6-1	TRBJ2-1	CASETRGASGKNYNEQFF
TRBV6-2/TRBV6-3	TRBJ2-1	CASSFRGGAPPYYNEQFF
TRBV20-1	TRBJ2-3	CSACRRAGTDTQYF
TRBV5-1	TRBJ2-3	CASSSPGTDTQYF
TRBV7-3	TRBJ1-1	CASKAASDTEAFF
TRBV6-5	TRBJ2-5	CASSSPLGATSQETQYF
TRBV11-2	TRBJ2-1	CASSSRTSGSGPYNEQFF
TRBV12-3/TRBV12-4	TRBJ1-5	CASSLTTGGGQPQHF
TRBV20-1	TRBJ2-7	CSARDLQGGRTYEQYF
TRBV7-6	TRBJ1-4	CASSSDRGRPNEKLFF
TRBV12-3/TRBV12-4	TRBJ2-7	CASKSSGINYEQYF
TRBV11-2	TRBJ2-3	CASSLQGQGLDTQYF
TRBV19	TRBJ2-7	CATAISGLQYEQYF
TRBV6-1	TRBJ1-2	CASSATGGIIYGYTF
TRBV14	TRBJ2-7	CASSQGDRGRSPQYF
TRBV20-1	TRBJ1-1	CSASGDGNTEAFF
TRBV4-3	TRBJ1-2	CASSQDDGIGGYTF
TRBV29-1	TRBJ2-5	CSVPRPGTASQETQYF
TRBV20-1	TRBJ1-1	CSARPRQGSNTEAFF
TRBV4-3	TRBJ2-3	CASSQGVPGTSTDTQYF
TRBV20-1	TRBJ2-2	CSARLAGALTGELFF
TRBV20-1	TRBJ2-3	CSARDPHSDSADTQYF
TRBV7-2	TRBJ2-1	CASSLDLRANEQFF
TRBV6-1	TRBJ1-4	CASGDRGQSNEKLFF
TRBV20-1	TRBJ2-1	CSARWGQGIFNEQFF
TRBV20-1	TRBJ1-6	CSAKPTRLINSPLHF
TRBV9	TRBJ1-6	CASSVQGSALHF
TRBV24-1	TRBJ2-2	CATDPGKGTGELFF
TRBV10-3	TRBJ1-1	CAISDGLGMNTEAFF
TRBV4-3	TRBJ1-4	CASSPRGPTGSNEKLFF
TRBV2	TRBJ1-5	CASRDRYSNQPQHF
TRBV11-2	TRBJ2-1	CASSATSGGSYNEQFF
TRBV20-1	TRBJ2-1	CSATPSGHRQFF
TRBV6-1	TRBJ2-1	CASRQGNYNEQFF
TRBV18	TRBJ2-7	CASSRLLAGGTSYEQYF
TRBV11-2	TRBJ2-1	CASSALAGYNEQFF
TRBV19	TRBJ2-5	CASSNRGEETQYF
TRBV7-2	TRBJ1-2	CASTSEGVVYGYTF
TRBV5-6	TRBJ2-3	CASSRYGTGSGDTQYF
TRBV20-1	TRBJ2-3	CSARTSVITDTQYF
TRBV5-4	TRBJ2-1	CASSLKTSTSNEQFF
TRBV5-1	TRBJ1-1	CATKPVGTANTEAFF
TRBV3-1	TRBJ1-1	CASSQGTGGDTEAFF
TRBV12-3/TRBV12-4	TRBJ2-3	CASSISWLDLADTQYF
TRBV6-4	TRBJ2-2	CASSRSAIGGELFF
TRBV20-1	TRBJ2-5	CSAQDREVWETQYF
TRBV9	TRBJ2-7	CASSAGLEAYEQYF
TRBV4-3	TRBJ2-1	CASSQFPGANNEQFF